This TCR beta chain was sequenced for a study of metastatic and nonmetastatic thyroid tumors. Whole-study context: Repertoire data that came from the blood and tumor or nodule tissue of malignant and benign thyroid patients were compared. General study findings and limits: As reported, TCR beta diversity in blood and tumor was significantly higher in malignant thyroid tumors than in benign nodules.

All patients reached thyroid surgery having received no treatment beforehand. TCRdb reassembled clones from the PCR reads with MiXCR. The sample includes over 50,000 clones, 25% to 35% seen only once; the top ten take about 16%. The length of the CDR3 is 18 residues. Trimming removed 1 base at V and 4 bases at J, with 20 bases between. Germline CDR1 and CDR2: SGDLS and YYNGEE. Concerning this clone itself: Its cognate antigen is unknown.

This sequence joins TRBV9 and TRBJ2-2; D uncertain. Material for sequencing was blood. This receptor was obtained from a female donor with papillary thyroid cancer or a benign thyroid nodule (not recorded which). Some clones in this sample may be carry-over from other donors' samples. DNA for the CDR3: TGTGCCAGCAGCGTATCCCCCCAAGGCCGATTAGCCACCGGGGAGCTGTTTTTT. This gives the protein CASSVSPQGRLATGELFF.